This T cell receptor (beta chain) comes out of a study of shared clonotypes between healthy human individuals. The CDR3 is 13 residues long. V was pared by 5 bases and J by 6 bases, with 6 bases of the junction left unmatched. CDR1 is SGHTA and CDR2 is FQGTGA in the germline V gene. Sequencing used immunoSEQ multiplex PCR; TCRdb keeps in-frame clones, though not all of them. The sample has millions of clones; more than 80% are singletons. This clone was seen only a few times. This sequence was found in a man younger than 30 in good health. Some clones in this sample may be carry-over from other donors' samples. Sequences were obtained from naive CD4+ T cells from PBMCs. As for subset: CD45RA+ positively selected. The chain uses TRBV7-3 and TRBJ1-1; 7 bases fit TRBD1. CDR3 in DNA: TGTGCCAGCAGCAGGGGACAGAGAGCTGAAGCTTTCTTT. It codes for CASSRGQRAEAFF. The full variable domain, its missing parts supplied by reference TRBV7-3 and TRBJ1-1, is GAGVSQTPSNKVTEKGKYVELRCDPISGHTALYWYRQSLGQGPEFLIYFQGTGAADDSGLPNDRFFAVRPEGSVSTLKIQRTERGDSAVYLCASSRGQRAEAFFGQGTRLTVV.